The next 13 T cell receptor beta chains were all read from a single sample in a study of PD-L1 blockade in urothelial cancer. Repertoires were generated with immunoSEQ multiplex PCR, while TCRdb's copy carries only in-frame clones and drops some. The sample holds about 40,000 clones; about 86% are singletons and the top ten take around 17%. The specimen comprised PBMCs, sampled around atezolizumab (anti-PD-L1) treatment. All receptors derive from a man aged 55 to 70 with urothelial cancer.

The chain combines TRBV23-1 with TRBJ1-2, with 7 bases fitting TRBD1. TRBV23-1 is an ORF, with its function uncertain. Unmatched junction bases numbered 9, after V lost 3 bases and J lost 2 bases. CDR3 size: 16 residues. This CDR3 is CASSQGTTGVNYGYTF. CDR3 DNA: TGCGCCAGCAGTCAGGGGACCACAGGGGTGAACTATGGCTACACCTTC.

The chain's CDR3 is CASSLDPGTYGYTF. The DNA for the CDR3 is TGCGCCAGCAGCTTGGATCCAGGCACCTATGGCTACACCTTC. J is TRBJ1-2 and V is TRBV5-1; no reliable D call. Germline CDR1 is SGHRS and CDR2 is YFSETQ. The CDR3 runs to 14 residues. The V end was cut by 0 bases, the J end by 4 bases, with 10 bases between.

The chain links TRBV28 to TRBJ2-5; D perhaps matches TRBD1 (6 bases). Trimming pared 2 bases from V and 3 bases from J, leaving 7 bases between. The CDR3 covers 13 residues. Germline CDR1 is MDHEN and CDR2 is SYDVKM. The CDR3 reads CASSLPGEETQYF. The CDR3 nucleotides read TGTGCCAGCAGTTTACCAGGGGAAGAGACCCAGTACTTC.

The table lists this clone with a few counts. The rearrangement links TRBV11-2 to TRBJ1-2, with 9 bases that match TRBD1. The CDR3 extends over 12 amino acids. V shed 4 bases and J 8 bases; nucleotides not matched to a gene: 2. Germline values: CDR1 SGHAT, CDR2 FQNNGV. The CDR3 DNA is TGTGCCAGCAGCTCGGGACAGGGCGGCTACACCTTC. Residues: CASSSGQGGYTF.

V usage is TRBV19 and J usage is TRBJ2-5; TRBD1 agrees at 8 bases. Looked up from germline, CDR1 is LNHDA and CDR2 is SQIVND (reference sequence). Trimming cost V 8 bases and J 2 bases; bases outside gene matches: 10. The CDR3 runs 15 residues. The CDR3 nucleotides are TGTGCCAGTGCCAGGGGGCTAGGGATTCAAGAGACCCAGTACTTC. Translation: CASARGLGIQETQYF.

The genes are TRBV28 and TRBJ1-2; D possibly corresponds to TRBD1 (6 bases). Germline V lookup: CDR1 MDHEN, CDR2 SYDVKM. The CDR3 consists of 15 residues. V shed 2 bases and J shed 7 bases, with 17 bases lying between them. The CDR3 region is CASSLGGAGRAGYTF. Written as DNA, the CDR3 is TGTGCCAGCAGTTTAGGGGGGGCCGGTAGGGCTGGCTACACCTTC.

The table lists this clone with a count of one. The chain couples TRBV27 to TRBJ1-4, with TRBD1 identical over 10 bases. CDR1 and CDR2 (germline): MNHEY, SMNVEV (reference sequence). V lost 2 bases and J lost 8; bases outside the gene matches: 2. The CDR3 contains 14 residues. In nucleotides, the CDR3 is TGTGCCAGCAGTTTACAGGGACAGGGGGAAAAACTGTTTTTT. The encoded protein is CASSLQGQGEKLFF.

The chain carries TRBV2 and TRBJ2-2, with 11 positions matching TRBD2. Germline-derived CDR1 and CDR2 are SNHLY and FYNNEI. The ends lost 6 bases at V and 5 bases at J; junction bases unmatched: 2. CDR3 length: 14 residues. In nucleotides, the CDR3 is TGTGCCAGCAGAGCTAGCGGGGGGACCGGGGAGCTGTTTTTT. Translating it yields CASRASGGTGELFF. The full variable domain, with the rest looked up from reference TRBV2 and TRBJ2-2, is EPEVTQTPSHQVTQMGQEVILRCVPISNHLYFYWYRQILGQKVEFLVSFYNNEISEKSEIFDDQFSVERPDGSNFTLKIRSTKLEDSAMYFCASRASGGTGELFFGEGSRLTVL.

Remarks on this clone: Relative to the germline gene, one junction end is altered; a read error may explain this. The CDR3 nucleotides are TGTGGGAGACAGGGGGTCGAGACCCAGTACTTC. It specifies CGRQGVETQYF. This chain uses TRBV20-1 with TRBJ2-5, with 9 bases that match TRBD1. The length of the CDR3 is 11 residues. Germline V gives CDR1 DFQATT, CDR2 SNEGSKA (reference sequence).

The chain uses TRBV4-2 and TRBJ1-5; 7 positions match TRBD1. The CDR3 is 15 amino acids. Germline lookup yields CDR1 LGHNA and CDR2 YNFKEQ. J lost 5 bases, V lost 4 bases, and 8 bases had no gene match. This CDR3 is CASSLSRRGDQPQHF. CDR3 DNA: TGTGCCAGCAGCCTAAGTCGCAGGGGGGATCAGCCCCAGCATTTT.

The rearrangement joins TRBV7-9 to TRBJ2-3; D is undetermined. Germline V CDR1 and CDR2: SEHNR, FQNEAQ (reference sequence). The CDR3 runs 14 residues. V lost 7 bases and J lost 4, with 15 bases in between. CDR3 protein: CASITSGRSDTQYF. The CDR3 bases are TGTGCCAGCATTACGAGTGGTCGGTCAGATACGCAGTATTTT. The full variable domain, rest sourced from reference TRBV7-9 and TRBJ2-3, is DTGVSQNPRHKITKRGQNVTFRCDPISEHNRLYWYRQTLGQGPEFLTYFQNEAQLEKSRLLSDRFSAERPKGSFSTLEIQRTEQGDSAMYLCASITSGRSDTQYFGPGTRLTVL.

The gene calls are TRBV4-3 and TRBJ2-7; 7 nucleotides align to TRBD1. The CDR3 runs 15 residues. Trimming removed 0 bases from V and 2 bases from J; junction bases left unmatched: 4. CDR1 is LGHNA and CDR2 is YSLEER in the germline V gene. CDR3 loop: CASSQDRGSTYEQYF. Here the CDR3 DNA reads TGCGCCAGCAGCCAAGACAGGGGGAGTACCTACGAGCAGTACTTC.

This chain links TRBV7-2 with TRBJ2-5; 12 bases are shared with TRBD2. This CDR3 is 18 amino acids long. Losses at the gene ends were 7 bases for V and 4 bases for J; bases not matched to a gene: 16. CDR1 and CDR2 from the germline V gene are SGHTA and FQGNSA. CDR3 loop: CASNQWTSGVGILETQYF. CDR3 coding DNA: TGTGCCAGCAACCAATGGACTAGCGGGGTGGGGATTTTAGAGACCCAGTACTTC.